The 20 T cell receptor beta chains reported below all come from one sample, sequenced in a study of cytomegalovirus exposure and HLA in healthy donors. Generated by immunoSEQ multiplex PCR, the TCRdb table keeps only in-frame clones and is missing some. The sample includes 250,000 to 400,000 clones, approximately 90% of them seen just once. Material for sequencing was PBMCs. The receptors stem from a woman between 25 and 40 years old in good health and CMV-seropositive.

In this sample, this clone turned up once. The chain joins TRBV6-5 to TRBJ2-7, with D possibly being TRBD2 (5 bases). The CDR3 extends over 12 amino acids. The V and J ends lost 5 bases and 4 bases respectively, with 9 bases between them. CDR1 and CDR2 from the germline V gene are MNHEY and SVGAGI. CDR3 coding DNA: TGTGCCAGCAGTCAAGGCGGGTACGAGCAGTACTTC. Translation: CASSQGGYEQYF.

The V gene is TRBV5-1, the J gene TRBJ2-7; 8 bases are a match to TRBD1. CDR1 is SGHRS and CDR2 is YFSETQ in the germline V gene. This CDR3 spans 13 amino acids. J was trimmed by 1 base and V by 6 bases; bases with no gene match: 3. The CDR3 sequence: CASNRQGSYEQYF. The CDR3 bases are TGCGCCAGCAATCGACAGGGGTCCTACGAGCAGTACTTC.

The V and J genes are TRBV18 and TRBJ2-2, with D uncertain. Germline values: CDR1 KGHSH, CDR2 LQKENI. The ends were cut back, 3 bases at V and 7 bases at J, with 6 bases in the middle. This CDR3 has 12 amino acids. CDR3 bases: TGTGCCAGCTCACCGTTCGGCGGGGAGCTGTTTTTT. It codes for CASSPFGGELFF.

The chain recombines TRBV14 with TRBJ1-1; D call uncertain. V shed 3 bases and J shed 1 base, with 9 bases lying between them. The CDR3 has 14 amino acids. Germline CDR1 SGHDN, CDR2 FVKESK. The CDR3 DNA is TGTGCCAGCAGCCAGTTCGGAACGAACACTGAAGCTTTCTTT. As protein: CASSQFGTNTEAFF.

The genes are TRBV28 and TRBJ1-5; perhaps TRBD1 as D (5 bases). Germline CDR1 MDHEN, CDR2 SYDVKM. This CDR3 region has 15 residues. V was cut by 5 bases and J by 2 bases, with 13 bases left in between. The CDR3 loop reads CASSRDLTGNQPQHF. The DNA of the CDR3 is TGTGCCAGCAGTCGGGATTTGACAGGCAATCAGCCCCAGCATTTT.

The sample holds a few counts of this clone. CDR3 in DNA: TGTGCCAGTAGACGGACTAACTATGGCTACACCTTC. Residues: CASRRTNYGYTF. This rearrangement joins TRBV28 to TRBJ1-2; D gene uncertain. Germline V gives CDR1 MDHEN, CDR2 SYDVKM. The CDR3 is made up of 12 amino acids. Trimming stripped 9 bases from V and 0 bases from J, with 8 bases between.

This clone was observed a few times. The chain employs TRBV7-3 and TRBJ1-1; the D is unclear. The germline V and J ends were trimmed by 4 bases and 4 bases, with 10 bases remaining between them. Germline V gene data show CDR1 as SGHTA and CDR2 as FQGTGA. CDR3 length: 13 residues. The CDR3 here is CASSYGGSTEAFF. CDR3 in DNA: TGTGCCAGCAGCTATGGAGGGAGCACTGAAGCTTTCTTT.

This chain links TRBV5-1 with TRBJ2-3; D unresolved. The CDR3 is 13 residues long. Trimming removed 3 bases at V and 2 bases at J, with 7 bases between. CDR1 SGHRS and CDR2 YFSETQ come from the germline V gene. CDR3 in DNA: TGCGCCAGCAGCTATGACAACACAGATACGCAGTATTTT. It specifies CASSYDNTDTQYF.

The chain is built from TRBV9 and TRBJ1-2; 9 positions agree with TRBD1. J gave up 0 bases and V 6 bases, and 3 bases lay outside the gene matches. CDR1 SGDLS and CDR2 YYNGEE come from the germline V gene. This CDR3 has 14 amino acids. CDR3 residues: CASTGTGSNYGYTF. The CDR3 DNA follows: TGTGCCAGCACAGGGACAGGGTCTAACTATGGCTACACCTTC.

This chain uses TRBV29-1 with TRBJ1-1; 8 nucleotides match TRBD1. The CDR3 has 12 residues. The germline gives CDR1 SQVTM, CDR2 ANQGSEA. The J segment lost 6 bases and the V segment lost 3 bases, leaving 3 bases of the junction unmatched. The CDR3 loop reads CSVEQGASEAFF. The CDR3 DNA reads as TGCAGCGTTGAGCAGGGGGCGTCTGAAGCTTTCTTT.

This clone has just a few counts. This chain links TRBV9 with TRBJ2-7; D is undetermined. Deletions cut 3 bases from V and 6 bases from J, with 13 bases between. CDR3 length: 13 amino acids. Germline loops: CDR1 SGDLS, CDR2 YYNGEE. Here the CDR3 reads CASSDQPSGEQYF. CDR3 DNA sequence: TGTGCCAGCAGCGATCAACCCAGTGGCGAGCAGTACTTC.

The gene calls are TRBV9 and TRBJ2-2; 14 bases line up with TRBD2. Germline values: CDR1 SGDLS, CDR2 YYNGEE. This CDR3 spans 16 amino acids. Trimming took 5 bases from V and 7 from J; bases not matched to a gene: 7. CDR3 nucleotide sequence: TGTGCCAGCAGGCCCGGGACTAGCGGGAGTGACGGGGAGCTGTTTTTT. Translation: CASRPGTSGSDGELFF.

This chain connects TRBV13 to TRBJ2-7; 9 bases map to TRBD1. V was pared by 3 bases and J by 2 bases, with 5 bases of the junction left unmatched. The CDR3 contains 15 residues. Germline CDR1 and CDR2: PRHDT and FYEKMQ (reference sequence). The CDR3 DNA is TGTGCCAGCAGCTTTGGGGACAGGGAGACCTACGAGCAGTACTTC. Translating gives CASSFGDRETYEQYF.

This clone was observed a single time. This chain links TRBV6-1 with TRBJ2-4, with D maybe TRBD2 (7 bases). Germline V gene lookup returns CDR1 MNHNS and CDR2 SASEGT. Trimming took off 2 bases at V and 8 bases at J, with 13 bases between the two ends. The length of the CDR3 is 14 residues. The CDR3 DNA follows: TGTGCCAGCAGTGAACGGGGGGCTAAGGACATTCAGTACTTC. It codes for CASSERGAKDIQYF.

The genes are TRBV7-9 and TRBJ2-1, with 9 positions matching TRBD2. Germline V gene sequence: CDR1 SEHNR, CDR2 FQNEAQ (reference sequence). The CDR3 consists of 14 residues. V lost 1 base to trimming and J lost 8 bases; unmatched junction nucleotides: 3. The CDR3 DNA reads as TGTGCCAGCAGCTTAGTAGGCGGGGGGGATGAGCAGTTCTTC. Its protein is CASSLVGGGDEQFF.

This clone has just a few counts. V gene TRBV27 combines with J gene TRBJ1-2; possible D gene TRBD1, 5 bases. Germline assignment: CDR1 MNHEY and CDR2 SMNVEV (reference sequence). The CDR3 length is 15 residues. Between the trimmed V and J ends, which lost 4 bases and 3 bases, there was a span of 15 bases. Here the CDR3 DNA reads TGTGCCAGCAGTTCTATAGGACCGGGGGACTATGGCTACACCTTC. It specifies CASSSIGPGDYGYTF.

This clone was seen only a few times. This sequence joins TRBV5-1 and TRBJ1-2; D is undetermined. The CDR3 spans 11 residues. Germline-derived CDR1 and CDR2 are SGHRS and YFSETQ. Trimming took 3 bases from V and 4 from J, leaving 4 bases between them. The CDR3 loop is CASSSGYGYTF. CDR3 sequence (DNA): TGCGCCAGCAGCTCCGGCTATGGCTACACCTTC.

The chain employs TRBV2 and TRBJ1-6, with TRBD1 as a possible D gene (5 bases). Trimming stripped 5 bases from V and 1 base from J, with 24 bases between. CDR1 and CDR2 from the germline V gene are SNHLY and FYNNEI. CDR3 size: 20 residues. This CDR3 reads CASSSYRGRDDESYNSPLHF. The CDR3 coding sequence is TGTGCCAGCAGTTCCTACCGAGGGAGGGACGACGAATCCTATAATTCACCCCTCCACTTT.

In its sample, this clone was seen once. The chain joins TRBV7-9 to TRBJ1-1; D ambiguous. There are 15 residues in the CDR3. Looked up from germline, CDR1 is SEHNR and CDR2 is FQNEAQ (reference sequence). The ends were cut back, 3 bases at V and 2 bases at J, with 13 bases in the middle. DNA for the CDR3: TGTGCCAGCAGCTTGGAGTTGTCTATCAACACTGAAGCTTTCTTT. Translated: CASSLELSINTEAFF.

The chain recombines TRBV5-1 with TRBJ1-4; a weak D match, TRBD1 (5 bases). Trimming removed 4 bases at V and 11 bases at J, with 24 bases between. The CDR3 covers 16 residues. CDR1 and CDR2 (germline): SGHRS, YFSETQ. The CDR3 protein is CASSNPMDMGRRKLFF. In nucleotides, the CDR3 is TGCGCCAGCAGCAACCCTATGGACATGGGTAGACGGAAACTGTTTTTT.